This TCR beta chain was sequenced for a study of shared clonotypes between healthy human individuals. V was clipped by 5 bases and J by 7 bases; unmatched bases: 10. CDR1 MNHEY and CDR2 SMNVEV come from the germline V gene (reference sequence). CDR3 length equals 16 residues. Remarks on this clone: Its antigen is currently unknown.

Study findings and constraints: Generation of non-shared clonotypes was less probable than generation of clonotypes shared by all four donors.

This table comes from immunoSEQ multiplex PCR, and its TCRdb copy is limited to in-frame clones, with some not included. The table records 650,000 to 750,000 clones, around 72% of them present only once. The sample consisted of memory CD4+ T cells sorted from blood. Subset noted: CD45RA-negative fraction. The rearrangement joins TRBV27 to TRBJ1-4; 10 nucleotides line up with TRBD1. This clonotype was sampled from a woman aged 30 to 39 in good health. The CDR3 loop is CASSPSPGQGPEKLFF. The CDR3 DNA sequence: TGTGCCAGCAGTCCCTCACCGGGACAGGGGCCTGAAAAACTGTTTTTT.